The present entry profiles one T cell receptor (beta chain) with its context. The data were produced by immunoSEQ multiplex PCR, yet TCRdb's version contains in-frame clones alone and is incomplete. The sample records about 100,000 clones, about nine tenths being singletons. This entry comes from a study of siplizumab effects on memory and regulatory T cells. Trimming took 1 base from V and 4 from J, leaving 5 bases between them. This CDR3 is built from 12 residues. Germline loops: CDR1 SGHRS, CDR2 YFSETQ. The sample was CD4+ T cells sorted from blood. The sequence was collected from a human donor in good health. Some clones in this sample may be carry-over from other donors' samples. V is TRBV5-1 and J is TRBJ2-5; D unresolved. The CDR3 reads CASSLIRETQYF. In DNA form, the CDR3 reads TGCGCCAGCAGCTTGATCCGAGAGACCCAGTACTTC.